Shown below are 7 T cell receptor beta chains from a single sample sequenced in a study of beta chain features in type 1 diabetes. Regarding the study as a whole: All four CD4+ subsets of Type 1 diabetes patients contained TCRB CDR3s that were moderately but significantly shorter.

For these receptors, no antigen is known. Of the isolated RNA, all was reverse transcribed, and so the sequenced material was expressed TCRB transcripts. Sequenced by immunoSEQ multiplex PCR; TCRdb stores in-frame clones only, minus some. The top ten hold less than 0.025% of the sample, which has roughly 730,000 clones, around 15% seen once. Material: naive CD4+ T cells from blood. These receptors came from a man between 18 and 35 years old with type 1 diabetes.

This sequence joins TRBV5-4 and TRBJ2-3; 10 nucleotides align to TRBD1. The J segment lost 0 bases and the V segment lost 0 bases, leaving 7 bases of the junction unmatched. The germline CDR1 and CDR2 sequences are SGHNT and YYREEE (reference sequence). The length of the CDR3 is 18 residues. CDR3 loop: CASSLGGGQGLSTDTQYF. Here the CDR3 DNA reads TGTGCCAGCAGCTTGGGTGGGGGACAGGGGCTGAGCACAGATACGCAGTATTTT.

The chain links TRBV4-2 to TRBJ2-5; D is perhaps TRBD2 (6 bases). Trimming took off 3 bases at V and 5 bases at J, with 16 bases between the two ends. The CDR3 is made up of 15 amino acids. The germline CDR1 and CDR2 sequences are LGHNA and YNFKEQ. The chain's CDR3 is CASSQGRAGPETQYF. The CDR3 nucleotides read TGTGCCAGCAGCCAGGGCCGGGCGGGGCCGGAGACCCAGTACTTC.

There are a few counts of this clone. The chain's CDR3 is CASSPPEAPGDTQYF. The CDR3 nucleotides read TGTGCCAGCTCACCACCAGAGGCCCCCGGGGATACGCAGTATTTT. The chain links TRBV18 to TRBJ2-3; D not certain. Trimming removed 0 bases from V and 6 bases from J, with 13 bases in between. Germline loops: CDR1 KGHSH, CDR2 LQKENI. There are 15 residues in the CDR3.

The table lists this clone with a count of one. Different DNA sequences within this sample yield the same CDR3. The chain carries TRBV6-5 and TRBJ2-2, with a possible D match to TRBD1 (5 bases). The CDR3 is made up of 15 amino acids. CDR1 and CDR2 (germline): MNHEY, SVGAGI. V shed 4 bases and J shed 2 bases, with 11 bases lying between them. CDR3 residues: CASSLGQGNTGELFF. DNA for the CDR3: TGTGCCAGCAGTTTAGGGCAGGGAAACACCGGGGAGCTGTTTTTT.

V and J are TRBV21-1 and TRBJ1-6. TRBV21-1 is a pseudogene. The CDR3 is 13 amino acids. CDR3: CASSKATGQTLHF. CDR3 nucleotides: TGTGCCAGCAGCAAAGCTACGGGTCAAACCCTCCACTTT.

This clone was seen more than once but under ten times. The chain joins TRBV7-2 to TRBJ2-5, with 8 bases identical to TRBD2. V shed 5 bases and J 2 bases; nucleotides not matched to a gene: 4. From germline, CDR1 is SGHTA and CDR2 FQGNSA. The CDR3 loop spans 14 amino acids. CDR3 loop: CASSRTSLQETQYF. The CDR3 bases are TGTGCCAGCAGCCGGACTAGCCTGCAAGAGACCCAGTACTTC.

This clone was counted a few times. This chain connects TRBV6-5 to TRBJ2-5; no clear D. Looked up from germline, CDR1 is MNHEY and CDR2 is SVGAGI. The germline V and J ends were trimmed by 0 bases and 4 bases, with 9 bases remaining between them. This CDR3 has 14 residues. In DNA, the CDR3 is TGTGCCAGCAGTTACTCGACTGGCTTAGAGACCCAGTACTTC. Translated, it gives CASSYSTGLETQYF.